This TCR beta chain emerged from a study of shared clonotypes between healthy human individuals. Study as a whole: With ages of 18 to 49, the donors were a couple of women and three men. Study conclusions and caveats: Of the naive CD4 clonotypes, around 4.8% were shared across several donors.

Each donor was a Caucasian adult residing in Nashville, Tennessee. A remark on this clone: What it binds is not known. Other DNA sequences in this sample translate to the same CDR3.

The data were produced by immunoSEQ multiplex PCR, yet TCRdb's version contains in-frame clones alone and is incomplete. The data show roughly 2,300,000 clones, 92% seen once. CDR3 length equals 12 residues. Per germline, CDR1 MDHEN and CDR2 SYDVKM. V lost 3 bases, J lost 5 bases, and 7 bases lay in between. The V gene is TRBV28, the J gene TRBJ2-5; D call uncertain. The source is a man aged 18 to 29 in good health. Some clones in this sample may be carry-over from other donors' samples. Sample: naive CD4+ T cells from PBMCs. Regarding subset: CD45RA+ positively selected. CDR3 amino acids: CASSLLAETQYF. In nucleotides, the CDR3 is TGTGCCAGCAGTTTGTTGGCGGAGACCCAGTACTTC.